The clone carrying this TCR beta chain came up many times. TCR beta CDR3 sequences were amplified from RNA transcripts. The HTBI set primed first-round TCR CDR3 RT-PCR. TCRdb re-analysed the multiplex PCR reads in MiXCR, keeping a single row per CDR3 protein. The table shows approximately 640,000 distinct CDR3 sequences, with 15% to 20% occurring only once. V was pared by 4 bases and J by 0 bases, with 12 bases between. CDR3 length: 15 residues. CDR1 GTSNPN and CDR2 SVGIG come from the germline V gene (reference sequence). The sample originates from a study of T cells in Graves' hyperthyroidism and ophthalmopathy.

V usage is TRBV30 and J usage is TRBJ2-2; D may be TRBD1 (5 bases). Source material: blood. This sequence originates from a man in his fifties with Graves' hyperthyroidism. CDR3 coding DNA: TGTGCCTGGAAGAAGGGGCGCTCGAACACCGGGGAGCTGTTTTTT. Its protein is CAWKKGRSNTGELFF.